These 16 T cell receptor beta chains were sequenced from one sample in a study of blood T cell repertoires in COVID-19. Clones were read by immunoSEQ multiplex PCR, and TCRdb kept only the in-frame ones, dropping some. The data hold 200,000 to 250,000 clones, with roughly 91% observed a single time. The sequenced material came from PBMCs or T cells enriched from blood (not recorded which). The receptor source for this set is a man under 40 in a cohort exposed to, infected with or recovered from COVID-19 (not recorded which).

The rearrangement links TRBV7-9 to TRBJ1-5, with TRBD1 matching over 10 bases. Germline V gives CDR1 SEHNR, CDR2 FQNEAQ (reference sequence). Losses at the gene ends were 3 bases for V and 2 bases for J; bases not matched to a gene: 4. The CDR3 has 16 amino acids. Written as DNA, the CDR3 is TGTGCCAGCAGCTTGGACAGGGGGGTAGGCAATCAGCCCCAGCATTTT. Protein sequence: CASSLDRGVGNQPQHF. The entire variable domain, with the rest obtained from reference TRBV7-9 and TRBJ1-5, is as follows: DTGVSQNPRHKITKRGQNVTFRCDPISEHNRLYWYRQTLGQGPEFLTYFQNEAQLEKSRLLSDRFSAERPKGSFSTLEIQRTEQGDSAMYLCASSLDRGVGNQPQHFGDGTRLSIL.

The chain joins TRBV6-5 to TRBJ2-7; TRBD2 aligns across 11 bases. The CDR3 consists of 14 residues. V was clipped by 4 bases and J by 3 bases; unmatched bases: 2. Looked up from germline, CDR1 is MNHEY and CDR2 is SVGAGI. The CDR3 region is CASSLAGGLYEQYF. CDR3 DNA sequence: TGTGCCAGCAGTTTAGCGGGAGGGCTCTACGAGCAGTACTTC.

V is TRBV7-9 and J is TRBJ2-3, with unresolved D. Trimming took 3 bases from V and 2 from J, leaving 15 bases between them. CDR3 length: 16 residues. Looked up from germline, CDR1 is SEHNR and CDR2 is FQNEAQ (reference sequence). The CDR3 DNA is TGTGCCAGCAGCTTTGGAAGACCGAGGTACACAGATACGCAGTATTTT. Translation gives CASSFGRPRYTDTQYF.

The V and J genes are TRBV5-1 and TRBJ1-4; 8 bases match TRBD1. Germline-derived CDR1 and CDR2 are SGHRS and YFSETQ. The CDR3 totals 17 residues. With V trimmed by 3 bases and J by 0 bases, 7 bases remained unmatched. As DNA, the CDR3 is TGCGCCAGCAGCTCGTACGGGACAGGATCAACTAATGAAAAACTGTTTTTT. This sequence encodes CASSSYGTGSTNEKLFF.

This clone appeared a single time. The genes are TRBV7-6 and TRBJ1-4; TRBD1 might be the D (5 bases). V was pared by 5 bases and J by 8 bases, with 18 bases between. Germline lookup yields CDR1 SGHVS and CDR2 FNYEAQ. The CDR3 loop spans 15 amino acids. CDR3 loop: CASSTRTSPPEKLFF. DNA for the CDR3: TGTGCCAGCAGCACCAGGACAAGCCCACCCGAAAAACTGTTTTTT.

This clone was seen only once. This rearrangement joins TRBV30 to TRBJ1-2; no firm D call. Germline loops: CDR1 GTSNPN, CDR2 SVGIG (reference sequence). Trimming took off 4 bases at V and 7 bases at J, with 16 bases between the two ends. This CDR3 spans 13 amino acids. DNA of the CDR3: TGTGCCTGGATTGGAGTACCCGATGTTGGCTACACCTTC. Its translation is CAWIGVPDVGYTF.

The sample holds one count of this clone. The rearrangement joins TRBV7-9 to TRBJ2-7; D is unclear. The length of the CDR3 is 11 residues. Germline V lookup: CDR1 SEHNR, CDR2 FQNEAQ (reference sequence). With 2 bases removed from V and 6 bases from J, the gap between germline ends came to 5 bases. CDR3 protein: CASSLRSEQYF. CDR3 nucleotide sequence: TGTGCCAGCAGCTTACGGTCCGAGCAGTACTTC. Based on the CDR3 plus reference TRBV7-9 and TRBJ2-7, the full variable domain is DTGVSQNPRHKITKRGQNVTFRCDPISEHNRLYWYRQTLGQGPEFLTYFQNEAQLEKSRLLSDRFSAERPKGSFSTLEIQRTEQGDSAMYLCASSLRSEQYFGPGTRLTVT.

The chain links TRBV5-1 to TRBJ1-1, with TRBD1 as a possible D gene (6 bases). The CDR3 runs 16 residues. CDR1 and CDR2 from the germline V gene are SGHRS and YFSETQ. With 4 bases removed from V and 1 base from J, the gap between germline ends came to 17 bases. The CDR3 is CASSIGQPGSNTEAFF. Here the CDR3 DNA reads TGCGCCAGCAGCATCGGACAGCCCGGGTCGAACACTGAAGCTTTCTTT.

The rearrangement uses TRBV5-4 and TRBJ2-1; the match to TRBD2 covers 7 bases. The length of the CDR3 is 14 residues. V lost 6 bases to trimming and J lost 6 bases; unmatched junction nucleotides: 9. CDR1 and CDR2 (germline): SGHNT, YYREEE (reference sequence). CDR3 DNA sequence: TGTGCCAGCACCGTCGAGACTAGCCTCAATGAGCAGTTCTTC. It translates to CASTVETSLNEQFF.

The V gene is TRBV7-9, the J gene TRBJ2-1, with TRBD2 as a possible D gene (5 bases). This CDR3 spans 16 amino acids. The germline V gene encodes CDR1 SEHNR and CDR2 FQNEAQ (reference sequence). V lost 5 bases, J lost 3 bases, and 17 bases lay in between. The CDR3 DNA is TGTGCCAGCAGCCCGAAGGGCAGCGGCGACTACAATGAGCAGTTCTTC. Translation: CASSPKGSGDYNEQFF.

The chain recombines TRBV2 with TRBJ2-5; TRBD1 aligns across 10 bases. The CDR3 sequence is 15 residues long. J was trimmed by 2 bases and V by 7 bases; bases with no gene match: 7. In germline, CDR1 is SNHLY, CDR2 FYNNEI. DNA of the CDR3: TGTGCCAGCACCCCGGGACAGGGGAGTCAAGAGACCCAGTACTTC. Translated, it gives CASTPGQGSQETQYF.

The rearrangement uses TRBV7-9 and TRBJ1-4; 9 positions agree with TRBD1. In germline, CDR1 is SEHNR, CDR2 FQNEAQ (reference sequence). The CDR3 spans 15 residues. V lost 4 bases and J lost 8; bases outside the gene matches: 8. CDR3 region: CASSYYRGLEEKLFF. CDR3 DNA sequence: TGTGCCAGCAGCTACTACAGGGGGCTCGAAGAAAAACTGTTTTTT. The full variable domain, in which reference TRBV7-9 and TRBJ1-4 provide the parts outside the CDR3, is DTGVSQNPRHKITKRGQNVTFRCDPISEHNRLYWYRQTLGQGPEFLTYFQNEAQLEKSRLLSDRFSAERPKGSFSTLEIQRTEQGDSAMYLCASSYYRGLEEKLFFGSGTQLSVL.

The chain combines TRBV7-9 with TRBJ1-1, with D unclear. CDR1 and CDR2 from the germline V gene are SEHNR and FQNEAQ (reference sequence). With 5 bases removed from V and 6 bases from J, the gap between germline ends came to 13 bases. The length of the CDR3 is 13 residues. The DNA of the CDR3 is TGTGCCAGCAGCCCATCCCTTACAGCTGAAGCTTTCTTT. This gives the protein CASSPSLTAEAFF.

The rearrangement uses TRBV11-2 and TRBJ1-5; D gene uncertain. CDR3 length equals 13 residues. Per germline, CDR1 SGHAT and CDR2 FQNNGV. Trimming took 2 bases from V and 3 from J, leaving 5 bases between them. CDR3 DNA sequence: TGTGCCAGCAGCTTAACAGACAATCAGCCCCAGCATTTT. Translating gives CASSLTDNQPQHF. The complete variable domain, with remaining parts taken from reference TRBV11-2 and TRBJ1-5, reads EAGVAQSPRYKIIEKRQSVAFWCNPISGHATLYWYQQILGQGPKLLIQFQNNGVVDDSQLPKDRFSAERLKGVDSTLKIQPAKLEDSAVYLCASSLTDNQPQHFGDGTRLSIL.

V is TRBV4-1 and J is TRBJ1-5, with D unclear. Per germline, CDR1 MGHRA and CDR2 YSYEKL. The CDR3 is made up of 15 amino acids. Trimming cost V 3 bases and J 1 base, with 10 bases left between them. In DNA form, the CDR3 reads TGCGCCAGCAGCCAGGTAACCAGAAGCAATCAGCCCCAGCATTTT. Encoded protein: CASSQVTRSNQPQHF.

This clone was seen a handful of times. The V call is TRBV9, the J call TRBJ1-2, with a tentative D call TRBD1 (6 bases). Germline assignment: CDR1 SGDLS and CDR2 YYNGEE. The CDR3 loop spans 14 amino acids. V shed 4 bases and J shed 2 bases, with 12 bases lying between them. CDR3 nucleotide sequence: TGTGCCAGCAGCCCGGGGGGGGGCAACTATGGCTACACCTTC. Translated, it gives CASSPGGGNYGYTF.